Shown below are 3 T cell receptor beta chains from a single sample sequenced in a study of CD8+ T cells in alopecia areata. The treatment here: oral pan-JAK inhibitor, 5-10 mg twice daily. In each case, RNA was isolated and then reverse transcribed into cDNA as the sequencing template. The protocol was immunoSEQ multiplex PCR, while the TCRdb copy is restricted to in-frame clones and leaves out a portion. The repertoire holds over 100,000 clones, more than 45% seen once, with roughly 0.5% in the top ten. The material was CD4+ T cells sorted from blood, obtained at week 4, from a patient treated with tofacitinib. The origin of the receptors is a human donor with alopecia areata.

This clone was seen a handful of times. This chain uses TRBV19 with TRBJ2-4, with TRBD2 matching 9 bases. This CDR3 spans 13 amino acids. V shed 5 bases, J shed 8 bases, and the junction held 4 bases outside the gene matches. Germline V lookup: CDR1 LNHDA, CDR2 SQIVND (reference sequence). As DNA, the CDR3 is TGTGCCAGTAGTGGACAGCGGGGGGACATTCAGTACTTC. It yields the protein CASSGQRGDIQYF.

The chain combines TRBV30 with TRBJ2-2; D not resolved. The V end was cut by 2 bases, the J end by 4 bases, with 5 bases between. Germline CDR1 GTSNPN, CDR2 SVGIG (reference sequence). This CDR3 region has 12 residues. The chain's CDR3 is CAWSKATGELFF. The DNA for the CDR3 is TGTGCCTGGAGTAAGGCCACCGGGGAGCTGTTTTTT.

The chain carries TRBV29-1 and TRBJ1-2; D call uncertain. Germline CDR1 and CDR2: SQVTM and ANQGSEA. The ends were cut back, 4 bases at V and 6 bases at J, with 6 bases in the middle. The CDR3 covers 10 residues. The CDR3 DNA sequence: TGCAGCGTTGCGAGGGATGGCTACACCTTC. Its translation: CSVARDGYTF.